The 23 T cell receptor beta chains below were found in one sample sequenced in a study of blood T cell repertoires in COVID-19. Data came from immunoSEQ multiplex PCR; TCRdb stores just in-frame clones and leaves some out. The sample lists about 670,000 clones; 75% to 90% were seen once. The sequencing input was peripheral blood. All receptors derive from a woman younger than 35 with acute or convalescent COVID-19.

This chain links TRBV4-3 with TRBJ1-2; 8 bases are a match to TRBD1. V gave up 0 bases and J gave up 4 bases; unmatched junction bases: 4. The CDR3 runs to 15 residues. Germline V CDR1 and CDR2: LGHNA, YSLEER. In DNA form, the CDR3 reads TGCGCCAGCAGCCAAGATAACCAGGGGGCCTATGGCTACACCTTC. Protein: CASSQDNQGAYGYTF.

The chain is built from TRBV10-3 and TRBJ1-1, with D uncertain. Trimming took off 3 bases at V and 2 bases at J, with 16 bases between the two ends. Germline loops: CDR1 ENHRY, CDR2 SYGVKD. The CDR3 spans 16 residues. The CDR3 protein is CAISEFRAGANTEAFF. CDR3 bases: TGTGCCATCAGTGAATTTAGGGCGGGAGCCAACACTGAAGCTTTCTTT.

The rearrangement links TRBV9 to TRBJ2-1; 10 bases match TRBD2. The CDR3 runs to 15 residues. Trimming removed 4 bases from V and 9 bases from J; junction bases left unmatched: 10. Germline V gene lookup returns CDR1 SGDLS and CDR2 YYNGEE. This CDR3 is CASSPSGGVAIEQFF. For the CDR3, the DNA is TGTGCCAGCAGCCCCAGCGGGGGGGTAGCGATTGAGCAGTTCTTC.

The rearrangement joins TRBV19 to TRBJ1-2, with 7 positions matching TRBD1. In germline, CDR1 is LNHDA, CDR2 SQIVND (reference sequence). V dropped 3 bases and J dropped 4; count of bases not matched to a gene: 11. The CDR3 runs to 16 residues. Written as DNA, the CDR3 is TGTGCCAGTAGTATTGGCACCGGGACAGTTTTCTATGGCTACACCTTC. Its protein product is CASSIGTGTVFYGYTF.

The genes are TRBV7-2 and TRBJ2-7; D is perhaps TRBD2 (5 bases). Per germline, CDR1 SGHTA and CDR2 FQGNSA. The CDR3 has 13 residues. V lost 6 bases, J lost 2 bases, and 11 bases lay in between. The DNA of the CDR3 is TGTGCCAGCAGGAGAGGAGGTACCTACGAGCAGTACTTC. This translates into CASRRGGTYEQYF.

V and J are TRBV6-2 or TRBV6-3 and TRBJ1-5; 12 nucleotides match TRBD1. This CDR3 region has 14 residues. J gave up 7 bases and V 5 bases, and 3 bases lay outside the gene matches. Germline CDR1 and CDR2: MNHEY and SVGEGT. The CDR3 loop is CASSRDRGLQPQHF. The CDR3 coding sequence is TGTGCCAGCAGTAGGGACAGGGGGCTCCAGCCCCAGCATTTT.

V gene TRBV2 combines with J gene TRBJ1-5, with D possibly matching TRBD1 (5 bases). V lost 5 bases and J lost 3, with 11 bases in between. CDR3 size: 14 residues. Germline loops: CDR1 SNHLY, CDR2 FYNNEI. The CDR3 is CASSPDSDNQPQHF. CDR3 nucleotides: TGTGCCAGCAGTCCCGACAGTGACAATCAGCCCCAGCATTTT.

This clone was picked up a small number of times. The V gene is TRBV27, the J gene TRBJ1-5, with TRBD1 matching over 10 bases. The junction had 10 bases not matched to a gene; V was cut back by 5 bases and J by 0 bases. Germline-derived CDR1 and CDR2 are MNHEY and SMNVEV (reference sequence). The CDR3 has 18 residues. The CDR3: CASSPGQGKSLSNQPQHF. The CDR3 DNA is TGTGCCAGCAGTCCGGGACAGGGGAAATCACTTAGCAATCAGCCCCAGCATTTT.

This chain links TRBV7-9 with TRBJ1-1; TRBD1 matches 7 bases. The V and J ends lost 3 bases and 4 bases, in that order; junction bases with no gene match: 5. The CDR3 is 14 amino acids. Germline loops: CDR1 SEHNR, CDR2 FQNEAQ (reference sequence). CDR3 residues: CASSFDRVATEAFF. CDR3 sequence (DNA): TGTGCCAGCAGCTTTGACAGGGTGGCCACTGAAGCTTTCTTT.

The CDR3 nucleotides read TGTGCCAGCAGCTTGGCGGCAGCGATCAATGAGCAGTTCTTC. This sequence encodes CASSLAAAINEQFF. V gene TRBV5-8 combines with J gene TRBJ2-1; D call uncertain. Germline values: CDR1 SGHTS, CDR2 YDEGEE. This CDR3 spans 14 amino acids. Trimming took off 0 bases at V and 6 bases at J, with 10 bases between the two ends.

This chain joins TRBV27 and TRBJ2-2; 7 bases line up with TRBD2. CDR1 is MNHEY and CDR2 is SMNVEV in the germline V gene (reference sequence). The CDR3 runs 16 residues. After removal of 4 bases from V and 4 bases from J, the junction contained 9 bases not matched to a gene. CDR3 DNA: TGTGCCAGCAGTTCCCTCCTGGGGGGGGGCACCGGGGAGCTGTTTTTT. Translating it yields CASSSLLGGGTGELFF.

The J gene is TRBJ1-2, the V gene TRBV28, with TRBD1 matching 8 bases. The V segment lost 6 bases and the J segment 4 bases; nucleotides outside the gene matches: 16. The CDR3 consists of 17 residues. Germline lookup yields CDR1 MDHEN and CDR2 SYDVKM. The CDR3 nucleotides are TGTGCCAGCAGGGTCCGGGACAGGACCCAACACAGCTATGGCTACACCTTC. Protein product: CASRVRDRTQHSYGYTF.

The genes are TRBV2 and TRBJ1-4, with TRBD1 matching over 7 bases. The CDR3 is 14 amino acids. Germline V lookup: CDR1 SNHLY, CDR2 FYNNEI. Trimming cost V 6 bases and J 8 bases; bases outside gene matches: 9. The CDR3 bases are TGTGCCAGCAGGGTCGACAGGGAACGAGAAAAACTGTTTTTT. Protein product: CASRVDREREKLFF.

The chain's CDR3 is CASRPGGSEQYF. CDR3 bases: TGCGCCAGCAGACCAGGGGGCTCCGAGCAGTACTTC. The rearrangement links TRBV10-1 to TRBJ2-7, with 8 bases matching TRBD1. Germline values: CDR1 WNHNN, CDR2 SYGVQD (reference sequence). The CDR3 is 12 amino acids. Trimming took 6 bases from V and 6 from J; bases not matched to a gene: 4.

This clone was detected once. The rearrangement uses TRBV18 and TRBJ1-5; TRBD1 matches at 10 bases. Germline-derived CDR1 and CDR2 are KGHSH and LQKENI. The CDR3 has 15 residues. The junction had 5 bases not matched to a gene; V was cut back by 3 bases and J by 6 bases. CDR3 sequence: CASSPATGGGQPQHF. In DNA form, the CDR3 reads TGTGCCAGCTCACCGGCGACAGGGGGCGGTCAGCCCCAGCATTTT.

The rearrangement uses TRBV3-1 (or the pseudogene TRBV3-2) and TRBJ1-4; TRBD1 matches at 12 bases. The ends lost 4 bases at V and 6 bases at J; junction bases unmatched: 3. The CDR3 is 15 amino acids. Germline loops: CDR1 LGHDT, CDR2 YNNKEL (reference sequence). The CDR3 here is CASSPGTGGYEKLFF. Here the CDR3 DNA reads TGTGCCAGCAGCCCCGGGACAGGGGGCTATGAAAAACTGTTTTTT.

The rearrangement uses TRBV29-1 and TRBJ1-1, with a possible D match to TRBD1 (5 bases). V was trimmed by 6 bases and J by 5 bases, leaving 13 bases between them. CDR3 length: 12 residues. Germline CDR1 SQVTM, CDR2 ANQGSEA. The CDR3 DNA reads TGCAGCGTAACGGACGGGGGGACTGAAGCTTTCTTT. It translates to CSVTDGGTEAFF.

This chain connects TRBV27 to TRBJ2-7, with a weak D call TRBD2 (7 bases). The CDR3 has 18 amino acids. Per the germline V gene, CDR1 is MNHEY and CDR2 is SMNVEV (reference sequence). Trimming removed 3 bases at V and 0 bases at J, with 21 bases between. The CDR3, as DNA: TGTGCCAGCAGTTTTTCGAAGGGGGGGCCTTCCCCCTCCTACGAGCAGTACTTC. Translating it yields CASSFSKGGPSPSYEQYF.

The chain has TRBV7-9 and TRBJ1-2; D possibly corresponds to TRBD1 (6 bases). The V gene's germline CDR1 is SEHNR and CDR2 FQNEAQ (reference sequence). This CDR3 has 17 amino acids. Trimming left V 5 bases short and J 6 bases short, with 25 bases between. Here the CDR3 DNA reads TGTGCCAGCAGCCCCTTCGGACAGCCACCCCAAACCCATGGCTACACCTTC. This translates into CASSPFGQPPQTHGYTF.

The chain uses TRBV3-1 (or the pseudogene TRBV3-2) and TRBJ1-5, with no clear D. Germline values: CDR1 LGHDT, CDR2 YNNKEL (reference sequence). This CDR3 region has 15 residues. V lost 0 bases and J lost 0, with 6 bases in between. This CDR3 reads CASSQERYSNQPQHF. CDR3 DNA: TGTGCCAGCAGCCAAGAACGGTATAGCAATCAGCCCCAGCATTTT.

The chain combines TRBV27 with TRBJ1-2; 8 bases match TRBD1. CDR1 is MNHEY and CDR2 is SMNVEV in the germline V gene (reference sequence). This CDR3 has 15 amino acids. With V trimmed by 3 bases and J by 1 base, 4 bases remained unmatched. Written as DNA, the CDR3 is TGTGCCAGCAGTTTCGGAGGACAGGGTAACTATGGCTACACCTTC. Its translation is CASSFGGQGNYGYTF.

This clone was recorded once. The chain carries TRBV3-1 (or the pseudogene TRBV3-2) and TRBJ1-2, with D perhaps matching TRBD1 (5 bases). The V end was cut by 3 bases, the J end by 2 bases, with 19 bases between. Germline V gene lookup returns CDR1 LGHDT and CDR2 YNNKEL (reference sequence). The CDR3 length is 17 residues. The CDR3 nucleotides are TGTGCCAGCAGCCACTTGGCGAGGCAGGGTTTCAACTATGGCTACACCTTC. It encodes CASSHLARQGFNYGYTF.

This clone was seen just once. The V call is TRBV5-5, the J call TRBJ1-4; D unresolved. Trimming removed 2 bases from V and 1 base from J, with 9 bases in between. The CDR3 runs 15 residues. Germline lookup yields CDR1 SGHKS and CDR2 YYEKEE (reference sequence). CDR3 coding DNA: TGTGCCAGCAGCTTTGGGCCCGGAACTAATGAAAAACTGTTTTTT. This sequence encodes CASSFGPGTNEKLFF.